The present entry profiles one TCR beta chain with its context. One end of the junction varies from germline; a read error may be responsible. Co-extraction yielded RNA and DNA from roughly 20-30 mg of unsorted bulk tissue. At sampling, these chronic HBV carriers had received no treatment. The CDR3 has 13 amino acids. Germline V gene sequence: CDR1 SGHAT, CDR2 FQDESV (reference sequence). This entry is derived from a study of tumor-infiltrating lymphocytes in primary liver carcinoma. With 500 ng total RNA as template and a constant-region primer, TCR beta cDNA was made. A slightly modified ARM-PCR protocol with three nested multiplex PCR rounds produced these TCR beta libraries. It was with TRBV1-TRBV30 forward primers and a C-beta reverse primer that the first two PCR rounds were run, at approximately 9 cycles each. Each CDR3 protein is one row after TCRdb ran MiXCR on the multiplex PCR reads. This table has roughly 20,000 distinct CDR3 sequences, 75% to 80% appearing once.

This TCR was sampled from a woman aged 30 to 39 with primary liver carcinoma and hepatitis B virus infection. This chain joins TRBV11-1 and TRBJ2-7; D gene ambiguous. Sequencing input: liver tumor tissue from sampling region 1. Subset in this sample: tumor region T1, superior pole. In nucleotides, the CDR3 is TGTGCCAGCGGCTTAAGATACCCCCGTGAGCAGTACTTC. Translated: CASGLRYPREQYF.